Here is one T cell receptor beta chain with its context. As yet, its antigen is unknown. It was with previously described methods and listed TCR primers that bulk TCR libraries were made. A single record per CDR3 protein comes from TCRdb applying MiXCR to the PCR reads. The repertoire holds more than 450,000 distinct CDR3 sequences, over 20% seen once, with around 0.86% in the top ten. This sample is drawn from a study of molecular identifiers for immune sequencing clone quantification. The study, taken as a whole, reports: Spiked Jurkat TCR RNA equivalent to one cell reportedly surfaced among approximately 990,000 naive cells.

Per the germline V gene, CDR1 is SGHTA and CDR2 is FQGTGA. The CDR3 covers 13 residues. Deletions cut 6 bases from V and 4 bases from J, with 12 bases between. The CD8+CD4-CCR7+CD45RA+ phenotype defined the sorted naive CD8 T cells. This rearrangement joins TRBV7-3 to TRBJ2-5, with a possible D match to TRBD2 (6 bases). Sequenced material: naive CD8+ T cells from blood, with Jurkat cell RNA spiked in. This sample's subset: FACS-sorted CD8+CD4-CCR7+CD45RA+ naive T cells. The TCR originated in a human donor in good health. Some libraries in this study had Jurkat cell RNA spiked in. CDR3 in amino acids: CASRSYGGETQYF. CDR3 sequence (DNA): TGTGCCAGCAGGTCATACGGGGGAGAGACCCAGTACTTC.